This T cell receptor (beta chain) is from a study of CD8 T cells in ankylosing spondylitis. Study-wide results and caveats: As for the disease-linked clones, they showed a CD8+ phenotype and occurred at relatively low frequencies in peripheral blood.

About this clonotype itself: Its target is not known.

Via MiXCR, TCRdb re-called the 5' RACE reads, giving one row per CDR3 protein. This sample has 350,000 to 450,000 distinct CDR3 sequences, with approximately 22% found just once. The CDR3 is made up of 17 amino acids. Germline-derived CDR1 and CDR2 are MGHRA and YSYEKL. The trim removed 4 bases at V and 0 bases at J, leaving 5 bases unmatched. The chain employs TRBV4-1 and TRBJ2-1, with 11 bases that match TRBD2. The TCR sequence derives from a male donor with ankylosing spondylitis or in good health (not recorded which). Sequencing used blood, either unsorted or a sorted T cell fraction (not recorded which). CDR3 DNA sequence: TGCGCCAGCAGCCGGATGACTAGCGGGGCCTCCTACAATGAGCAGTTCTTC. Its protein product is CASSRMTSGASYNEQFF.